What follows is one T cell receptor (beta chain) and its context. The antigen is undetermined. These data belong to a study of T cell responses to AZD1222 COVID-19 vaccine. Study findings and constraints: At study baseline, merely six AZD1222 recipients were seropositive. Donors were chiefly white British, with a greater number of females, and clonal diversity was perhaps underestimated.

The CDR3 runs to 14 residues. V dropped 6 bases and J dropped 7 bases, with 13 bases sitting between them. The V gene's germline CDR1 is MDHEN and CDR2 SYDVKM. Generated by immunoSEQ multiplex PCR, the TCRdb table keeps only in-frame clones and is missing some. The table has 80,000 to 100,000 clones, around 85% seen once. The receptor was isolated from an adult who received the AZD1222 COVID-19 vaccine. Here the sequenced sample was peripheral blood, taken 28 days after the second AZD1222 dose. The gene calls are TRBV28 and TRBJ1-6, with TRBD1 as a possible D gene (5 bases). The CDR3 DNA reads TGTGCCAGCAGCACCTGGGACGAGAATTCACCCCTCCACTTT. Translating it yields CASSTWDENSPLHF.